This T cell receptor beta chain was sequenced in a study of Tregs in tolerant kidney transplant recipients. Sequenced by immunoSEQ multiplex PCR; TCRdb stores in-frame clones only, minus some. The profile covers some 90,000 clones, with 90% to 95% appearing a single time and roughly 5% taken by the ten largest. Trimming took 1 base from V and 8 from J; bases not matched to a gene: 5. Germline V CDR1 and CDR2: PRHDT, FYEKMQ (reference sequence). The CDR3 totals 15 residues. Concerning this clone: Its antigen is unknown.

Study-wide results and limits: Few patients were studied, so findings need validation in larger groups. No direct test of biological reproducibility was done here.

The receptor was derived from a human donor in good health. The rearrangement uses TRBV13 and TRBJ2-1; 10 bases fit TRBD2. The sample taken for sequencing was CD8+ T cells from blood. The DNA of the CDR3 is TGTGCCAGCAGCTTAGATCGGCTAGCGGGGGATGAGCAGTTCTTC. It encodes CASSLDRLAGDEQFF.